The entry below describes one T cell receptor beta chain. What it binds is unknown. The germline gives CDR1 LGHNA, CDR2 YSLEER. Trimming removed 0 bases at V and 6 bases at J, with 12 bases between. The CDR3 sequence is 15 residues long. These data belong to a study of cytomegalovirus exposure and HLA in healthy donors. Study observations and caveats: Researchers reported from a later analysis that most CMV-associated TCR beta chains appeared HLA-restricted. Sequencing depth roughly uniform across donors was assumed in presence/absence analyses. A previous analysis found most TCR beta V segments productive roughly 87% or roughly 30% of the time.

The PCR had 60 Vbeta and 13 Jbeta primers. The data were produced by immunoSEQ multiplex PCR, yet TCRdb's version contains in-frame clones alone and is incomplete. Among about 200,000 clones listed, approximately 80% were seen once. The clonotype originates from a man under 40 in good health and CMV-seronegative. Sequencing was carried out using PBMCs. This sequence joins TRBV4-3 and TRBJ1-5, with D perhaps matching TRBD1 (6 bases). Here the CDR3 reads CASSQEEGGRQPQHF. The CDR3 region has the DNA TGCGCCAGCAGCCAAGAGGAAGGGGGACGTCAGCCCCAGCATTTT.